This T cell receptor beta chain was sequenced for a study of shared T cell receptors in the human thymus. The table came from immunoSEQ multiplex PCR; TCRdb's copy has only in-frame clones and leaves some out. Here the sample spans about 660,000 clones, 70% to 90% being singletons. The CDR3 spans 17 residues. Trimming cost V 3 bases and J 7 bases, with 21 bases left between them. Looked up from germline, CDR1 is LNHDA and CDR2 is SQIVND (reference sequence). The same sample was also studied in work on human thymus T cells. That work adds: Thymus tissue was removed during corrective cardiac surgery. There appeared to be biased usage of V and J genes in thymic and blood repertoires. Related research described thymic repertoires that were highly overlapping among unrelated individuals.

The chain is built from TRBV19 and TRBJ1-4, with a weak D call TRBD1 (5 bases). The clonotype comes from a boy under two years old with a congenital heart defect. Sequenced sample: thymocytes. CDR3: CASSIYADIVLGEKLFF. In DNA form, the CDR3 reads TGTGCCAGTAGTATTTATGCGGACATCGTGTTGGGTGAAAAACTGTTTTTT. Full variable domain (rest looked up from reference TRBV19 and TRBJ1-4): DGGITQSPKYLFRKEGQNVTLSCEQNLNHDAMYWYRQDPGQGLRLIYYSQIVNDFQKGDIAEGYSVSREKKESFPLTVTSAQKNPTAFYLCASSIYADIVLGEKLFFGSGTQLSVL.